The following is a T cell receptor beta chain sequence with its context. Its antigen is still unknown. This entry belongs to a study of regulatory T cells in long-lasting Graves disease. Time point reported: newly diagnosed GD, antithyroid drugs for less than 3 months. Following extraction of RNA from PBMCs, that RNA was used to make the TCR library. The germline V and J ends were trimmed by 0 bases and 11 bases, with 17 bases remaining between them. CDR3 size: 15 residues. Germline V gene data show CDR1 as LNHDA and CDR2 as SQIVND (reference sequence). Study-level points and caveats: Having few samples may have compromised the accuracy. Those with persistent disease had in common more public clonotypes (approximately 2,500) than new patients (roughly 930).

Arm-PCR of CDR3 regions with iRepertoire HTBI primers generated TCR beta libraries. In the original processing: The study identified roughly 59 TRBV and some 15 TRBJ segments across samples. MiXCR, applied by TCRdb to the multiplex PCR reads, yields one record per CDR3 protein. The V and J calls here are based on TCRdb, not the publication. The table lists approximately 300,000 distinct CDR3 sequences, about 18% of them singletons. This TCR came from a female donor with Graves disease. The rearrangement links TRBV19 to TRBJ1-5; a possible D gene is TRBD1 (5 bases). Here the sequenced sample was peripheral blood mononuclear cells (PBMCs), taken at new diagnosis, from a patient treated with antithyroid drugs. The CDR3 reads CASSIETGAPSTQHF. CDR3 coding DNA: TGTGCCAGTAGTATAGAAACAGGCGCCCCCAGTACCCAGCATTTT.